This T cell receptor (beta chain) was captured in a study of shared clonotypes between healthy human individuals. Study at large: Contributing individuals were two females and a few males aged 18 to 49.

Broader study findings: Generally, estimated richness proved larger in naive subsets than it did in memory subsets.

CD45RO-negative, CCR7-selected cells formed the naive CD8 fraction, which excluded terminally differentiated effector memory CD45RA+ cells. Investigators spread the genomic DNA of each subset evenly over several immunoSEQ plates. The method was immunoSEQ multiplex PCR; TCRdb's version includes in-frame clones alone and lacks a portion of them. Of approximately 2,200,000 clones listed, 85% to 95% are singletons. To note about this clone: The antigen is not known.

Looked up from germline, CDR1 is MDHEN and CDR2 is SYDVKM. V dropped 2 bases and J dropped 2 bases, with 10 bases sitting between them. This CDR3 has 15 residues. This TCR came from a man aged 18 to 30 in good health. Some clones in this sample may be carry-over from other donors' samples. The chain employs TRBV28 and TRBJ1-5; D is unclear. The sample comprised naive CD8+ T cells from PBMCs. In DNA, the CDR3 is TGTGCCAGCAGTTTAGGGAGGATCGGCAATCAGCCCCAGCATTTT. It yields the protein CASSLGRIGNQPQHF.